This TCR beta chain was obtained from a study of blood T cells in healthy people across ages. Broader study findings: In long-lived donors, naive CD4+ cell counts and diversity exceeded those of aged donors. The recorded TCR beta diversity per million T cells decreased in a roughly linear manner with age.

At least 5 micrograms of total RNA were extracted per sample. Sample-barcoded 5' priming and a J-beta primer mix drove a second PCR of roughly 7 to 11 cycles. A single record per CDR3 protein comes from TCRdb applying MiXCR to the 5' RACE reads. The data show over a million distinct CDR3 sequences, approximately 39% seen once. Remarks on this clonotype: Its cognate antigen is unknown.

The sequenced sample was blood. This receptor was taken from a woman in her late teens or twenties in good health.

DNA of the CDR3: TGTGCCAGCAGCTTAGAGGTGGGTCTCTCCTACAATGAGCAGTTCTTC. This codes for CASSLEVGLSYNEQFF. The chain carries TRBV7-8 and TRBJ2-1; D not certain. CDR3 size: 16 residues. V lost 1 base, J lost 0 bases, and 10 bases lay in between. Germline V gene lookup returns CDR1 SGHVS and CDR2 FQNEAQ.